What follows are 30 T cell receptor beta chains derived from one specimen sequenced in a study of regulatory T cells in long-lasting Graves disease. Specified time point: persistent/refractory GD, antithyroid drugs over 5 years with positive TRAb. There was RNA extracted from PBMCs, and the TCR library was made from it. Arm-PCR of CDR3 regions and iRepertoire HTBI primers were the basis on which TCR beta libraries were built. Each CDR3 protein gets one entry after TCRdb re-called the multiplex PCR reads with MiXCR. The sample lists nearly 350,000 distinct CDR3 sequences, around 20% occurring once. Sequenced here: peripheral blood mononuclear cells (PBMCs), sampled when the disease was refractory, from a patient treated with antithyroid drugs. Every receptor here comes from a female donor with Graves disease.

Only a few counts were recorded for this clonotype. The chain has TRBV7-2 and TRBJ2-2, with 8 bases that match TRBD2. The V and J ends lost 5 bases and 5 bases, in that order; junction bases with no gene match: 7. The CDR3 length is 15 residues. CDR1 is SGHTA, CDR2 FQGNSA, per germline. Here the CDR3 DNA reads TGTGCCAGCAGCCTACTGGGACTAGATACCGGGGAGCTGTTTTTT. Translating it yields CASSLLGLDTGELFF.

In this sample, this clonotype turned up a few times. A much larger clone differs from this one at a single base, so this may be a read error. The chain has TRBV11-2 and TRBJ2-1, with D perhaps being TRBD1 or TRBD2 (6 bases each). Germline assignment: CDR1 SGHAT and CDR2 FQNNGV. V was pared by 5 bases and J by 4 bases, with 15 bases between. CDR3 length: 15 residues. The CDR3 is CASSPGAAFYNEQFF. The CDR3 DNA reads TGTGCCAGCAGCCCGGGGGCAGCCTTTTACAATGAGCAGTTCTTC.

This clonotype appeared a few times. The J gene is TRBJ2-2, the V gene TRBV12-3 or TRBV12-4, with D possibly being TRBD2 (5 bases). The V gene lost 3 bases and the J gene lost 4 bases, with 12 bases spanning the gap. The CDR3 runs to 15 residues. The CDR3 DNA is TGTGCCAGCAGTTTCGCAGTCGCGGGCACCGGGGAGCTGTTTTTT. Its translation is CASSFAVAGTGELFF.

This clonotype was counted a few times. The chain couples TRBV5-1 to TRBJ2-5; TRBD1 or TRBD2 may be the D gene (5 bases each). Germline CDR1 reads SGHRS; CDR2 reads YFSETQ. Trimming removed 4 bases at V and 7 bases at J, with 14 bases between. This CDR3 region has 13 residues. Written as DNA, the CDR3 is TGCGCCAGCAGCCGTATAGACAGCGGGACCCAGTACTTC. The encoded protein is CASSRIDSGTQYF.

Many counts were recorded for this clonotype. This chain links TRBV28 with TRBJ1-2; 7 nucleotides match TRBD1. Germline V gene lookup returns CDR1 MDHEN and CDR2 SYDVKM. Trimming cost V 7 bases and J 3 bases; bases outside gene matches: 2. The CDR3 has 12 amino acids. CDR3 in amino acids: CASTGTDYGYTF. DNA of the CDR3: TGTGCCAGCACCGGGACAGACTATGGCTACACCTTC.

This chain uses TRBV5-1 with TRBJ2-1; D may be TRBD1 (5 bases). The CDR3 is 15 residues long. Germline V CDR1 and CDR2: SGHRS, YFSETQ. Trimming took off 1 base at V and 2 bases at J, with 10 bases between the two ends. The CDR3 DNA reads TGCGCCAGCAGCTTGTCCAGGGAACCCTACAATGAGCAGTTCTTC. As protein: CASSLSREPYNEQFF.

This clonotype was detected many times. The CDR3 region has the DNA TGTGCCAGCAGTAGGAGACAGGGATGGATTCAGCCCCAGCATTTT. Protein sequence: CASSRRQGWIQPQHF. The chain has TRBV28 and TRBJ1-5, with TRBD1 matching over 7 bases. This CDR3 is 15 amino acids long. Germline loops: CDR1 MDHEN, CDR2 SYDVKM. The ends lost 5 bases at V and 6 bases at J; junction bases unmatched: 10.

Many counts were recorded for this clonotype. V and J are TRBV18 and TRBJ1-2; no firm D call. This CDR3 is 13 amino acids long. Trimming removed 3 bases at V and 7 bases at J, with 12 bases between. Germline CDR1 is KGHSH and CDR2 is LQKENI. The chain's CDR3 is CASSPDQNRGYTF. The CDR3 DNA reads TGTGCCAGCTCACCGGACCAAAACCGTGGCTACACCTTC.

This rearrangement joins TRBV18 to TRBJ1-1, with 8 bases matching TRBD1. Germline CDR1 and CDR2: KGHSH and LQKENI. V lost 8 bases, J lost 3 bases, and 8 bases stayed unmatched. The CDR3 sequence is 14 residues long. The DNA for the CDR3 is TGTGCCAGCGCCTTTCCGGGACAGGACACTGAAGCTTTCTTT. Translation: CASAFPGQDTEAFF.

This clonotype occurred many times. The chain uses TRBV11-2 and TRBJ1-3, with D possibly TRBD1 on 5 matching bases. The CDR3 spans 15 residues. Per the germline V gene, CDR1 is SGHAT and CDR2 is FQNNGV. V lost 1 base and J lost 1, with 8 bases in between. DNA for the CDR3: TGTGCCAGCAGCTTAGCAGGGTCTTCTGGAAACACCATATATTTT. This encodes CASSLAGSSGNTIYF.

This clonotype was counted a few times. CDR3 amino acids: CASRPTGLNSGNTIYF. The CDR3 coding sequence is TGTGCCAGCAGGCCTACAGGTCTCAACTCTGGAAACACCATATATTTT. The genes are TRBV27 and TRBJ1-3, with D possibly TRBD1 on 5 matching bases. Per germline, CDR1 MNHEY and CDR2 SMNVEV (reference sequence). This CDR3 has 16 residues. V lost 6 bases and J 0 bases, leaving 15 bases between the germline ends.

This sequence joins TRBV12-3 or TRBV12-4 and TRBJ2-2, with a tentative D call TRBD2 (5 bases). The CDR3 spans 15 residues. V lost 3 bases and J lost 4, with 12 bases in between. The CDR3 spells CASSFTSTGTGELFF. In DNA, the CDR3 is TGTGCCAGCAGTTTCACTAGTACTGGCACCGGGGAGCTGTTTTTT.

This clonotype was seen many times. This sequence joins TRBV27 and TRBJ1-2, with D hard to call. CDR1 MNHEY and CDR2 SMNVEV come from the germline V gene (reference sequence). The CDR3 loop spans 13 amino acids. V lost 2 bases and J 5 bases, leaving 9 bases between the germline ends. DNA of the CDR3: TGTGCCAGCAGTTTAAATGGGTTTTATGGCTACACCTTC. It is translated as CASSLNGFYGYTF.

The rearrangement joins TRBV5-1 to TRBJ2-7; the match to TRBD1 covers 8 bases. The CDR3 has 15 amino acids. Losses at the gene ends were 5 bases for V and 2 bases for J; bases not matched to a gene: 9. Germline CDR1 and CDR2: SGHRS and YFSETQ. Here the CDR3 DNA reads TGCGCCAGCAGACCGTCCCCGGGACAGGCCTACGAGCAGTACTTC. Amino acids: CASRPSPGQAYEQYF.

Comments on this clonotype: This could be a read error, since a much larger clone is one nucleotide away. The chain joins TRBV7-2 to TRBJ2-6; 8 positions match TRBD2. Germline loops: CDR1 SGHTA, CDR2 FQGNSA. CDR3 length equals 15 residues. CDR3 loop: CASSFYRGGANVLAF. The CDR3 nucleotides read TGTGCCAGCAGCTTCTACCGGGGGGGGGCCAACGTCCTGGCTTTC. Supplemented by reference TRBV7-2 and TRBJ2-6, the full variable domain reads GAGVSQSPSNKVTEKGKDVELRCDPISGHTALYWYRQSLGQGLEFLIYFQGNSAPDKSGLPSDRFSAERTGGSVSTLTIQRTQQEDSAVYLCASSFYRGGANVLAFGAGSRLTVL.

This clonotype was seen only a few times. The chain recombines TRBV7-9 with TRBJ1-6, with a tentative D call TRBD1 (5 bases). Germline CDR1 SEHNR, CDR2 FQNEAQ (reference sequence). V was clipped by 4 bases and J by 5 bases, with 12 bases between them. The CDR3 has 15 amino acids. The CDR3 loop is CASSSGTANNSPLHF. The CDR3 coding sequence is TGTGCCAGCAGCTCCGGGACGGCTAATAATTCACCCCTCCACTTT.

This clonotype was observed many times. The V gene is TRBV2, the J gene TRBJ1-1, with 7 bases lining up with TRBD1. This CDR3 spans 11 amino acids. J was trimmed by 10 bases and V by 4 bases; bases with no gene match: 3. Per the germline V gene, CDR1 is SNHLY and CDR2 is FYNNEI. CDR3 in amino acids: CASSATGRAFF. CDR3 bases: TGTGCCAGCAGTGCGACAGGGAGAGCTTTCTTT.

The chain is built from TRBV7-9 and TRBJ1-1; no firm D call. Between the trimmed V and J ends, which lost 2 bases and 2 bases, there was a span of 12 bases. The CDR3 extends over 15 amino acids. The germline gives CDR1 SEHNR, CDR2 FQNEAQ (reference sequence). CDR3 region: CASSLPQGSNTEAFF. Here the CDR3 DNA reads TGTGCCAGCAGCTTACCCCAAGGTTCCAACACTGAAGCTTTCTTT.

The chain carries TRBV5-6 and TRBJ2-5, with 9 nucleotides matching TRBD2. In germline, CDR1 is SGHDT, CDR2 YYEEEE. After removal of 4 bases from V and 5 bases from J, the junction contained 12 bases not matched to a gene. The CDR3 consists of 16 residues. CDR3 coding DNA: TGTGCCAGCAGCCCGGATGGCGGGGGGGCGAGGGAGACCCAGTACTTC. This sequence encodes CASSPDGGGARETQYF.

The rearrangement links TRBV24-1 to TRBJ1-2; 10 bases line up with TRBD1. Per germline, CDR1 KGHDR and CDR2 SFDVKD. V lost 3 bases, J lost 7 bases, and 4 bases stayed unmatched. This CDR3 spans 14 amino acids. CDR3 sequence: CATSDGTGAGGYTF. The CDR3 region has the DNA TGTGCCACCAGTGATGGGACAGGGGCAGGTGGCTACACCTTC.

V and J are TRBV4-1 and TRBJ1-2; D might be TRBD1 (6 bases). V was clipped by 1 base and J by 0 bases, with 9 bases between them. Germline-derived CDR1 and CDR2 are MGHRA and YSYEKL. The CDR3 is 15 amino acids. In nucleotides, the CDR3 is TGCGCCAGCAGCCAAGGGGCAGGGGCTAACTATGGCTACACCTTC. It is translated as CASSQGAGANYGYTF.

About this clonotype: Compared with germline, one end of the junction differs, possibly owing to a read error. The rearrangement links TRBV6-1 to TRBJ1-5; unclear D gene. Per the germline V gene, CDR1 is MNHNS and CDR2 is SASEGT. The CDR3 is made up of 15 amino acids. CDR3: CASLVGMKSSQPQHF. DNA for the CDR3: TGTGCCAGCCTAGTCGGCATGAAAAGCAGTCAGCCCCAGCATTTT.

This clonotype was detected a few times. The J gene is TRBJ2-5, the V gene TRBV29-1; 9 bases map to TRBD2. The CDR3 contains 14 residues. With V trimmed by 6 bases and J by 6 bases, 11 bases remained unmatched. The germline CDR1 and CDR2 sequences are SQVTM and ANQGSEA. CDR3 sequence reads: CSVDLRAGGKTQYF. CDR3 nucleotide sequence: TGCAGCGTGGACCTCAGAGCGGGAGGAAAGACCCAGTACTTC. The full variable domain, completed using reference TRBV29-1 and TRBJ2-5, is SAVISQKPSRDICQRGTSLTIQCQVDSQVTMMFWYRQQPGQSLTLIATANQGSEATYESGFVIDKFPISRPNLTFSTLTVSNMSPEDSSIYLCSVDLRAGGKTQYFGPGTRLLVL.

The rearrangement uses TRBV20-1 and TRBJ1-2; a possible D gene is TRBD1 (5 bases). V lost 0 bases and J lost 2, with 16 bases in between. This CDR3 is built from 16 residues. In germline, CDR1 is DFQATT, CDR2 SNEGSKA (reference sequence). The CDR3, as DNA: TGCAGTGCTAGAGATCTGTCCTGGGGGGAGAACTATGGCTACACCTTC. It is translated as CSARDLSWGENYGYTF.

This clonotype was detected many times. The rearrangement uses TRBV2 and TRBJ2-2; 7 bases line up with TRBD1. The germline CDR1 and CDR2 sequences are SNHLY and FYNNEI. CDR3 length equals 14 residues. V lost 3 bases, J lost 6 bases, and 4 bases stayed unmatched. The CDR3 sequence is CASSDRTGAGELFF. DNA for the CDR3: TGTGCCAGCAGTGACCGAACAGGGGCCGGGGAGCTGTTTTTT. Filled out from reference TRBV2 and TRBJ2-2, the complete variable domain reads EPEVTQTPSHQVTQMGQEVILRCVPISNHLYFYWYRQILGQKVEFLVSFYNNEISEKSEIFDDQFSVERPDGSNFTLKIRSTKLEDSAMYFCASSDRTGAGELFFGEGSRLTVL.

This clonotype appeared a few times. The chain links TRBV19 to TRBJ2-1; D not certain. CDR3 length: 16 residues. V was cut by 5 bases and J by 3 bases, with 17 bases left in between. The V gene's germline CDR1 is LNHDA and CDR2 SQIVND (reference sequence). The CDR3: CASSVSGGTFYNEQFF. The CDR3 region has the DNA TGTGCCAGTAGTGTATCAGGCGGTACTTTCTACAATGAGCAGTTCTTC.

Many counts were recorded for this clonotype. As DNA, the CDR3 is TGTGCCAGCAGTTTTCTAGCGGGAGTAAAAGAGACCCAGTACTTC. It translates to CASSFLAGVKETQYF. The V and J genes are TRBV12-3 or TRBV12-4 and TRBJ2-5, with 10 bases aligning to TRBD2. This CDR3 contains 15 residues. Trimming cost V 3 bases and J 3 bases; bases outside gene matches: 4.

This sequence joins TRBV24-1 and TRBJ2-3; 12 nucleotides agree with TRBD2. This CDR3 is built from 18 residues. V was pared by 4 bases and J by 3 bases, with 10 bases of the junction left unmatched. Germline CDR1 is KGHDR and CDR2 is SFDVKD. CDR3 DNA: TGTGCCACCAGTGACCCGAGGACTAGCGGGAAAGGGACAGATACGCAGTATTTT. This encodes CATSDPRTSGKGTDTQYF.

Notes on this clonotype: A single base separates this from a much larger clone, so it may be a read error. J is TRBJ2-2 and V is TRBV5-4; D gene ambiguous. Trimming took off 4 bases at V and 6 bases at J, with 7 bases between the two ends. Germline V CDR1 and CDR2: SGHNT, YYREEE (reference sequence). This CDR3 is 12 amino acids long. The CDR3: CASSPWSGELFF. The CDR3 DNA reads as TGTGCCAGCAGCCCGTGGTCCGGGGAGCTGTTTTTT.

This clonotype appeared a few times. This sequence joins TRBV5-5 and TRBJ2-7; tentative D call: TRBD1 (5 bases). The CDR3 runs 14 residues. V was pared by 4 bases and J by 1 base, with 12 bases between. Per the germline V gene, CDR1 is SGHKS and CDR2 is YYEKEE (reference sequence). The CDR3 is CASSPVGVSYEQYF. CDR3 nucleotide sequence: TGTGCCAGCAGCCCAGTAGGGGTTTCCTACGAGCAGTACTTC.